The text below deals with one TCR beta chain. V lost 5 bases, J lost 5 bases, and 7 bases stayed unmatched. The CDR3 is 14 residues long. Germline V gene lookup returns CDR1 MNHEY and CDR2 SVGEGT. These data belong to a study of blood T cell repertoires in COVID-19. Study-wide context: T cells, B-cell-depleted T cells, or PBMCs provided the cDNA or gDNA that served as material.

Per the study methods: Amplified reference gene primers provided the basis for estimating nucleated cell counts. The data were produced by immunoSEQ multiplex PCR, yet TCRdb's version contains in-frame clones alone and is incomplete. The DNA was the basis for D and trimming; V, J and clone size are from that table. The sample records tens of thousands of clones, approximately 91% being singletons. The TCR was taken from a man aged 60-69 years with active COVID-19. Sequenced sample: peripheral blood. The chain uses TRBV6-2 or TRBV6-3 and TRBJ2-3; the match to TRBD2 covers 7 bases. The CDR3 sequence is CASSLRGGIDTQYF. The DNA for the CDR3 is TGTGCCAGCAGTCTGCGGGGAGGGATAGATACGCAGTATTTT.